This is a list of T cell receptor beta chains from one sample in a study of T cells in Graves' hyperthyroidism and ophthalmopathy. TCRdb redid the calling of the multiplex PCR reads with MiXCR, one entry per CDR3 protein. Here the sample spans some 720,000 distinct CDR3 sequences, about 17% being singletons. The specimen sequenced was blood. The receptors were sampled from a man aged 18 to 35 with Graves' hyperthyroidism. Both conserved end residues are part of each CDR3. D genes are given only for firm matches. Expanded clones get a size class; other rows say once, few or many, or leave the size out.

d_gene: .
abundance: .
v_gene: TRBV6-1
j_gene: TRBJ2-6
CDR3aa: CASSEAGGGGANVLTF
CDR3nt: TGTGCCAGCAGTGAAGCGGGAGGAGGGGGAGCCAACGTCCTGACTTTC

d_gene: .
abundance: many
v_gene: TRBV12-3/TRBV12-4
j_gene: TRBJ1-1
CDR3aa: CASSFARNTEAFF
CDR3nt: TGTGCCAGCAGTTTCGCCAGGAACACTGAAGCTTTCTTT

d_gene: TRBD2
abundance: many
v_gene: TRBV28
j_gene: TRBJ2-7
CDR3aa: CASSPPLPGLTGLAGADEQYF
CDR3nt: TGTGCCAGCAGTCCCCCTCTCCCTGGTTTGACGGGACTAGCGGGAGCCGACGAGCAGTACTTC

d_gene: .
abundance: few
v_gene: TRBV9
j_gene: TRBJ2-4
CDR3aa: CASSFNGGHKNIQYF
CDR3nt: TGTGCCAGCAGCTTTAACGGGGGCCATAAAAACATTCAGTACTTC

d_gene: TRBD1
abundance: many
v_gene: TRBV12-3/TRBV12-4
j_gene: TRBJ1-2
CDR3aa: CASCRDSSSRGYTF
CDR3nt: TGTGCCAGCTGCCGGGACAGTTCATCTAGGGGCTACACCTTC

d_gene: TRBD2
abundance: few
v_gene: TRBV4-3
j_gene: TRBJ2-1
CDR3aa: CASSQDSLAGYNEQFF
CDR3nt: TGCGCCAGCAGCCAAGACAGTCTAGCGGGATACAATGAGCAGTTCTTC

d_gene: TRBD2
abundance: many
v_gene: TRBV6-1
j_gene: TRBJ2-4
CDR3aa: CASTGRENGKNIQYF
CDR3nt: TGTGCCAGCACCGGGCGGGAGAATGGCAAAAACATTCAGTACTTC

d_gene: .
abundance: many
v_gene: TRBV29-1
j_gene: TRBJ2-7
CDR3aa: CSARLPGAYEQYF
CDR3nt: TGCAGCGCCCGACTCCCGGGCGCCTACGAGCAGTACTTC

d_gene: TRBD1
abundance: few
v_gene: TRBV10-3
j_gene: TRBJ1-6
CDR3aa: CAIQGAKNSPLHF
CDR3nt: TGTGCCATCCAGGGGGCAAAGAATTCACCCCTCCACTTT

d_gene: .
abundance: many
v_gene: TRBV11-2
j_gene: TRBJ2-3
CDR3aa: CASSLSSPTQYF
CDR3nt: TGTGCCAGCAGCTTATCCTCCCCTACGCAGTATTTT

d_gene: .
abundance: many
v_gene: TRBV7-2
j_gene: TRBJ2-5
CDR3aa: CASSVAYQETQYF
CDR3nt: TGTGCCAGCAGCGTTGCCTATCAAGAGACCCAGTACTTC

d_gene: .
abundance: many
v_gene: TRBV7-3
j_gene: TRBJ2-1
CDR3aa: CASSSSGGSDHEQFF
CDR3nt: TGTGCCAGCAGTTCCAGTGGAGGGTCGGACCATGAGCAGTTCTTC

d_gene: .
abundance: .
v_gene: TRBV20-1
j_gene: TRBJ2-3
CDR3aa: CSARDRQGSTDTQYF
CDR3nt: TGCAGTGCTAGAGATAGGCAGGGGAGCACAGATACGCAGTATTTT

d_gene: TRBD1
abundance: many
v_gene: TRBV28
j_gene: TRBJ1-2
CDR3aa: CASRPPDRGGGGYTF
CDR3nt: TGTGCCAGCAGACCTCCCGACAGGGGCGGAGGCGGCTACACCTTC

d_gene: TRBD1
abundance: many
v_gene: TRBV11-2
j_gene: TRBJ2-1
CDR3aa: CASSDWDSSYNEQFF
CDR3nt: TGTGCCAGCAGCGACTGGGACAGCTCATACAATGAGCAGTTCTTC

d_gene: .
abundance: few
v_gene: TRBV20-1
j_gene: TRBJ1-2
CDR3aa: CSAPRGADGYTF
CDR3nt: TGCAGTGCCCCGCGGGGGGCGGATGGCTACACCTTC

d_gene: .
abundance: .
v_gene: TRBV19
j_gene: TRBJ2-6
CDR3aa: CASSIDFSGANVLTF
CDR3nt: TGTGCCAGTAGTATAGATTTCTCTGGGGCCAACGTCCTGACTTTC

d_gene: .
abundance: .
v_gene: TRBV5-5
j_gene: TRBJ1-4
CDR3aa: CASSWEPGEKLFF
CDR3nt: TGTGCCAGCAGCTGGGAACCTGGGGAAAAACTGTTTTTT

d_gene: .
abundance: many
v_gene: TRBV11-2
j_gene: TRBJ1-1
CDR3aa: CASSSLGPGTEAFF
CDR3nt: TGTGCCAGCAGCTCTTTGGGGCCGGGCACTGAAGCTTTCTTT

d_gene: .
abundance: .
v_gene: TRBV3-1
j_gene: TRBJ2-3
CDR3aa: CASSQGGARQPQYF
CDR3nt: TGTGCCAGCAGCCAAGGGGGGGCGAGACAGCCCCAGTATTTT

d_gene: .
abundance: many
v_gene: TRBV12-3/TRBV12-4
j_gene: TRBJ2-7
CDR3aa: CASSPRATGEQYF
CDR3nt: TGTGCCAGCAGCCCCCGGGCCACTGGAGAGCAGTACTTC

d_gene: .
abundance: .
v_gene: TRBV6-8
j_gene: TRBJ1-1
CDR3aa: CASSYSRGTTNTEAFF
CDR3nt: TGTGCCAGCAGTTACTCGAGAGGGACAACGAACACTGAAGCTTTCTTT

d_gene: TRBD2
abundance: few
v_gene: TRBV12-3/TRBV12-4
j_gene: TRBJ2-1
CDR3aa: CASSSREGSYNEQFF
CDR3nt: TGTGCCAGCAGTTCCAGGGAGGGCTCCTACAATGAGCAGTTCTTC

d_gene: .
abundance: few
v_gene: TRBV7-9
j_gene: TRBJ1-2
CDR3aa: CASSLDSGVNFYGYTF
CDR3nt: TGTGCCAGCAGCTTAGATAGTGGCGTCAACTTCTATGGCTACACCTTC

d_gene: .
abundance: many
v_gene: TRBV20-1
j_gene: TRBJ2-5
CDR3aa: CSASRGDQETQYF
CDR3nt: TGCAGTGCTAGCCGAGGGGACCAAGAGACCCAGTACTTC

d_gene: .
abundance: .
v_gene: TRBV29-1
j_gene: TRBJ1-4
CDR3aa: CSGGSSNEKLFF
CDR3nt: TGCAGTGGAGGGAGTTCTAATGAAAAACTGTTTTTT

d_gene: .
abundance: many
v_gene: TRBV12-3/TRBV12-4
j_gene: TRBJ2-5
CDR3aa: CASSSKGQIEYQETQYF
CDR3nt: TGTGCCAGCAGTTCAAAGGGGCAGATTGAGTACCAAGAGACCCAGTACTTC

d_gene: .
abundance: .
v_gene: TRBV3-1
j_gene: TRBJ2-6
CDR3aa: CASSQLRPTGGANVLTF
CDR3nt: TGTGCCAGCAGCCAATTAAGGCCAACGGGTGGGGCCAACGTCCTGACTTTC

d_gene: .
abundance: .
v_gene: TRBV5-1
j_gene: TRBJ2-1
CDR3aa: CASSLVAINEQFF
CDR3nt: TGCGCCAGCAGCTTGGTAGCGATCAATGAGCAGTTCTTC

d_gene: .
abundance: many
v_gene: TRBV12-3/TRBV12-4
j_gene: TRBJ1-4
CDR3aa: CASSRWTSRGNEKLFF
CDR3nt: TGTGCCAGCAGCCGATGGACATCCCGAGGGAATGAAAAACTGTTTTTT

d_gene: TRBD2
abundance: few
v_gene: TRBV6-5
j_gene: TRBJ2-7
CDR3aa: CASSYWGGSYEQYF
CDR3nt: TGTGCCAGCAGTTACTGGGGGGGGTCCTACGAGCAGTACTTC

d_gene: TRBD2
abundance: .
v_gene: TRBV15
j_gene: TRBJ2-1
CDR3aa: CATSSYLAGEFNEQFF
CDR3nt: TGTGCCACCAGCAGTTATCTAGCGGGAGAATTCAATGAGCAGTTCTTC

d_gene: TRBD2
abundance: many
v_gene: TRBV7-8
j_gene: TRBJ2-3
CDR3aa: CASSLGRETDTQYF
CDR3nt: TGTGCCAGCAGCTTGGGGCGGGAGACAGATACGCAGTATTTT

d_gene: .
abundance: once
v_gene: TRBV27
j_gene: TRBJ2-5
CDR3aa: CASRPGGKKETQYF
CDR3nt: TGTGCCAGCAGGCCCGGGGGCAAGAAAGAGACCCAGTACTTC

d_gene: .
abundance: few
v_gene: TRBV5-6
j_gene: TRBJ1-1
CDR3aa: CASSLPTENTEAFF
CDR3nt: TGTGCCAGCAGTCTACCGACGGAGAACACTGAAGCTTTCTTT

d_gene: .
abundance: few
v_gene: TRBV4-1
j_gene: TRBJ2-7
CDR3aa: CASSHLLSRSPYYEQYF
CDR3nt: TGCGCCAGCAGCCACCTCCTGAGTCGGAGCCCCTACTACGAGCAGTACTTC

d_gene: TRBD1
abundance: .
v_gene: TRBV6-1
j_gene: TRBJ2-2
CDR3aa: CAGSVGQLGTGELFF
CDR3nt: TGTGCCGGCAGTGTGGGACAGCTGGGCACCGGGGAGCTGTTTTTT

d_gene: .
abundance: many
v_gene: TRBV11-2
j_gene: TRBJ1-1
CDR3aa: CASSPRVRLVDTEAFF
CDR3nt: TGTGCCAGCAGCCCCCGAGTCAGACTGGTCGACACTGAAGCTTTCTTT

d_gene: TRBD2
abundance: .
v_gene: TRBV20-1
j_gene: TRBJ2-7
CDR3aa: CSASGGLRGTYEQYF
CDR3nt: TGCAGTGCCTCTGGGGGTCTGCGGGGGACCTACGAGCAGTACTTC

d_gene: TRBD1
abundance: few
v_gene: TRBV20-1
j_gene: TRBJ2-1
CDR3aa: CSARALWGTGVYNEQFF
CDR3nt: TGCAGTGCTAGAGCACTGTGGGGGACAGGGGTCTACAATGAGCAGTTCTTC

d_gene: .
abundance: .
v_gene: TRBV4-2
j_gene: TRBJ1-3
CDR3aa: CASSQPEGGNTIYF
CDR3nt: TGTGCCAGCAGCCAACCTGAGGGAGGAAACACCATATATTTT

d_gene: .
abundance: .
v_gene: TRBV6-2/TRBV6-3
j_gene: TRBJ2-7
CDR3aa: CASRPTGRGEQYF
CDR3nt: TGTGCCAGCAGGCCGACAGGGAGGGGCGAGCAGTACTTC

d_gene: TRBD1
abundance: .
v_gene: TRBV4-1
j_gene: TRBJ1-1
CDR3aa: CVSSQRQGVNTEAFF
CDR3nt: TGCGTCAGCAGCCAACGACAGGGTGTGAACACTGAAGCTTTCTTT

d_gene: .
abundance: many
v_gene: TRBV6-1
j_gene: TRBJ1-5
CDR3aa: CASRDGQPQHF
CDR3nt: TGTGCCAGCAGGGATGGCCAGCCCCAGCATTTT

d_gene: TRBD2
abundance: many
v_gene: TRBV7-9
j_gene: TRBJ2-1
CDR3aa: CASSPERSGSDEQFF
CDR3nt: TGTGCCAGCAGCCCCGAACGTAGCGGGAGCGATGAGCAGTTCTTC

d_gene: .
abundance: many
v_gene: TRBV6-1
j_gene: TRBJ2-7
CDR3aa: CASSDNEQYF
CDR3nt: TGTGCCAGCAGTGATAACGAGCAGTACTTC